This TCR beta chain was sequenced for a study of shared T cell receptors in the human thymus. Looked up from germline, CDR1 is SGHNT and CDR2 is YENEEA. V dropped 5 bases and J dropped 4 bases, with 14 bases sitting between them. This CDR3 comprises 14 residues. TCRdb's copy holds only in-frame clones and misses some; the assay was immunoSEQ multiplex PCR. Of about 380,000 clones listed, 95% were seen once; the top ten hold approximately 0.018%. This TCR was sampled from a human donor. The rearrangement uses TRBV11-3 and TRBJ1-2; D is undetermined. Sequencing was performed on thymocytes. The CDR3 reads CASSAIRSPYGYTF. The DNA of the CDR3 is TGTGCCAGCAGCGCAATCAGGTCTCCCTATGGCTACACCTTC.